These 20 T cell receptor beta chains share one sample of origin, sequenced in a study of OX40 agonist ivuxolimab in advanced cancers. Measured with immunoSEQ multiplex PCR; TCRdb has only the in-frame clones, and not every one. The profile covers more than 60,000 clones, with around 87% appearing a single time and over 0.2% taken by the ten largest. Sample: CD4+ or CD8+ T cells sorted from blood, taken in a trial of the OX40 agonist ivuxolimab. All receptors derive from an adult with an advanced solid tumor such as melanoma, head and neck, liver or kidney cancer.

This clone was recorded once. The chain joins TRBV5-5 to TRBJ1-5; D perhaps matches TRBD1 (6 bases). The CDR3 contains 14 residues. V was shortened by 5 bases and J by 4 bases, with 13 bases between the two germline ends. Germline CDR1 SGHKS, CDR2 YYEKEE (reference sequence). DNA of the CDR3: TGTGCCAGCAGTGTAGGAGGGGGTAATCAGCCCCAGCATTTT. Its translation: CASSVGGGNQPQHF.

V and J are TRBV6-1 and TRBJ1-3; D is undetermined. This CDR3 contains 15 residues. Germline values: CDR1 MNHNS, CDR2 SASEGT. V dropped 5 bases and J dropped 4 bases, with 15 bases sitting between them. CDR3 sequence: CASSFIRPLGNTIYF. The CDR3 DNA sequence: TGTGCCAGCAGTTTTATCCGGCCCCTCGGAAACACCATATATTTT.

This chain links TRBV27 with TRBJ2-5; D is perhaps TRBD1 or TRBD2 (5 bases each). Germline V gives CDR1 MNHEY, CDR2 SMNVEV (reference sequence). The CDR3 runs 15 residues. The ends were cut back, 0 bases at V and 2 bases at J, with 10 bases in the middle. CDR3 bases: TGTGCCAGCAGTTTATCAATGGGGGTTCAAGAGACCCAGTACTTC. This gives the protein CASSLSMGVQETQYF.

The sample holds a few counts of this clone. This chain uses TRBV5-1 with TRBJ2-3; D might be TRBD2 (5 bases). CDR3 size: 14 residues. Germline V lookup: CDR1 SGHRS, CDR2 YFSETQ. V lost 2 bases and J 0 bases, leaving 7 bases between the germline ends. DNA for the CDR3: TGCGCCAGCAGCTTTGCGGGTAGCACAGATACGCAGTATTTT. This translates into CASSFAGSTDTQYF. The whole variable domain, filled in from reference TRBV5-1 and TRBJ2-3, reads KAGVTQTPRYLIKTRGQQVTLSCSPISGHRSVSWYQQTPGQGLQFLFEYFSETQRNKGNFPGRFSGRQFSNSRSEMNVSTLELGDSALYLCASSFAGSTDTQYFGPGTRLTVL.

The chain couples TRBV28 to TRBJ2-5; D perhaps matches TRBD2 (6 bases). The ends were cut back, 6 bases at V and 5 bases at J, with 13 bases in the middle. Germline V gene data show CDR1 as MDHEN and CDR2 as SYDVKM. This CDR3 is built from 13 residues. The CDR3 nucleotides are TGTGCCAGCAGCACGGGACTCGGTGAGACCCAGTACTTC. Its protein product is CASSTGLGETQYF.

V gene TRBV5-5 combines with J gene TRBJ1-1; TRBD1 might be the D (5 bases). The germline V gene has CDR1 SGHKS and CDR2 YYEKEE (reference sequence). V shed 5 bases and J shed 7 bases, with 15 bases lying between them. This CDR3 is 13 amino acids long. The CDR3 loop reads CASRPGGGDEAFF. The CDR3 region has the DNA TGTGCCAGCAGACCCGGGGGTGGAGATGAAGCTTTCTTT.

The CDR3 region has the DNA TGTGCCAGCAGTGAGGGGGCCCTTGGTGGCTACACCTTC. Its protein is CASSEGALGGYTF. The gene calls are TRBV6-1 and TRBJ1-2, with D tentatively TRBD1 (6 bases). Germline CDR1 MNHNS, CDR2 SASEGT. The V end lost 3 bases, the J end lost 7 bases, and 12 bases lay between the germline ends. The length of the CDR3 is 13 residues.

J is TRBJ2-5 and V is TRBV5-4; 11 bases fit TRBD2. Germline V gene sequence: CDR1 SGHNT, CDR2 YYREEE (reference sequence). This CDR3 has 14 residues. The J segment lost 4 bases and the V segment lost 4 bases, leaving 3 bases of the junction unmatched. Here the CDR3 reads CASSPGLAGETQYF. For the CDR3, the DNA is TGTGCCAGCAGCCCCGGACTAGCGGGAGAGACCCAGTACTTC.

The chain uses TRBV6-1 and TRBJ1-5; possibly TRBD1 for D (5 bases). Germline CDR1 is MNHNS and CDR2 is SASEGT. The V end lost 7 bases, the J end lost 1 base, and 11 bases lay between the germline ends. The CDR3 is 14 amino acids. The CDR3 DNA reads as TGTGCCAGCACCATAGAGGGGAGCAATCAGCCCCAGCATTTT. Encoded protein: CASTIEGSNQPQHF.

The chain joins TRBV5-1 to TRBJ2-3, with a weak D call TRBD1 (5 bases). V lost 0 bases and J lost 5, with 10 bases in between. Germline V gene data show CDR1 as SGHRS and CDR2 as YFSETQ. The CDR3 covers 14 residues. In DNA, the CDR3 is TGCGCCAGCAGCTTGGACCAGGGTTTAGATACGCAGTATTTT. This encodes CASSLDQGLDTQYF.

The gene calls are TRBV4-1 and TRBJ1-5, with 9 bases fitting TRBD1. From germline, CDR1 is MGHRA and CDR2 YSYEKL. The CDR3 is 15 residues long. The V segment lost 4 bases and the J segment 2 bases; nucleotides outside the gene matches: 3. This CDR3 reads CASSRGQGGNQPQHF. CDR3 coding DNA: TGCGCCAGCAGCCGGGGACAGGGAGGCAATCAGCCCCAGCATTTT.

This chain links TRBV9 with TRBJ2-1, with TRBD2 matching 13 bases. The CDR3 has 18 residues. V lost 1 base, J lost 3 bases, and 7 bases stayed unmatched. The germline gives CDR1 SGDLS, CDR2 YYNGEE. The CDR3 bases are TGTGCCAGCAGCGTAACTAGCGGGAGGGCGGGGGACTACAATGAGCAGTTCTTC. Protein: CASSVTSGRAGDYNEQFF.

The rearrangement uses TRBV5-8 and TRBJ2-7; a possible D gene is TRBD1 (6 bases). Germline-derived CDR1 and CDR2 are SGHTS and YDEGEE. V lost 4 bases and J lost 8, with 16 bases in between. This CDR3 region has 13 residues. In nucleotides, the CDR3 is TGTGCCAGCAGCCCTAGGACAGTTGATAAGCAGTACTTC. It codes for CASSPRTVDKQYF.

This chain uses TRBV7-3 with TRBJ2-1; D possibly corresponds to TRBD1 (5 bases). V was cut by 2 bases and J by 7 bases, with 12 bases left in between. The V gene's germline CDR1 is SGHTA and CDR2 FQGTGA. The CDR3 is 14 residues long. The CDR3, as DNA: TGTGCCAGCAGCTTACACCCAGGGTGGAATGAGCAGTTCTTC. Protein sequence: CASSLHPGWNEQFF.

The gene calls are TRBV6-5 and TRBJ2-5, with D perhaps given as TRBD1 or TRBD2 (5 bases each). V was shortened by 7 bases and J by 7 bases, with 16 bases between the two germline ends. CDR3 length: 13 amino acids. CDR1 is MNHEY and CDR2 is SVGAGI in the germline V gene. The CDR3 DNA reads TGTGCCAGCACCTGGGGGTTGACCGGGACCCAGTACTTC. Translation: CASTWGLTGTQYF.

This chain links TRBV4-1 with TRBJ1-1, with 7 nucleotides matching TRBD1. Germline V gene data show CDR1 as MGHRA and CDR2 as YSYEKL. J lost 0 bases, V lost 1 base, and 20 bases had no gene match. CDR3 length equals 21 residues. This chain's CDR3 is CASSQGRPSRGRGILNTEAFF. The CDR3 coding sequence is TGCGCCAGCAGCCAAGGACGACCTTCAAGGGGGCGGGGAATACTGAACACTGAAGCTTTCTTT.

The chain employs TRBV28 and TRBJ2-5, with TRBD2 matching over 10 bases. After removal of 5 bases from V and 4 bases from J, the junction contained 13 bases not matched to a gene. The CDR3 is made up of 17 amino acids. Per germline, CDR1 MDHEN and CDR2 SYDVKM. The CDR3 loop reads CASSPGRAGGFVETQYF. The CDR3 DNA is TGTGCCAGCAGTCCCGGTAGAGCGGGAGGGTTTGTAGAGACCCAGTACTTC.

The chain uses TRBV19 and TRBJ2-5; D unclear. Germline V gives CDR1 LNHDA, CDR2 SQIVND (reference sequence). This CDR3 spans 15 amino acids. V was clipped by 3 bases and J by 4 bases, with 15 bases between them. CDR3 sequence: CASSIRGWVGETQYF. CDR3 in DNA: TGTGCCAGTAGTATTCGAGGTTGGGTAGGAGAGACCCAGTACTTC.

The V call is TRBV2, the J call TRBJ1-1; 7 bases fit TRBD1. Germline V gene data show CDR1 as SNHLY and CDR2 as FYNNEI. The CDR3 is made up of 15 amino acids. V shed 5 bases, J shed 1 base, and the junction held 7 bases outside the gene matches. CDR3 sequence reads: CASSLAQGQNTEAFF. DNA of the CDR3: TGTGCCAGCAGTTTAGCACAGGGGCAGAACACTGAAGCTTTCTTT.

The chain combines TRBV10-3 with TRBJ2-5, with D uncertain. The germline gives CDR1 ENHRY, CDR2 SYGVKD. Trimming took 3 bases from V and 5 from J, leaving 10 bases between them. CDR3 length: 13 amino acids. CDR3 loop: CAISDGPGETQYF. In DNA form, the CDR3 reads TGTGCCATCAGTGATGGCCCCGGGGAGACCCAGTACTTC.